This is a list of T cell receptor beta chains from one sample in a study of siplizumab effects on memory and regulatory T cells. The method was immunoSEQ multiplex PCR; TCRdb's version includes in-frame clones alone and lacks a portion of them. The profile covers around 68,000 clones, with approximately 88% appearing a single time and around 1.6% taken by the ten largest. Material for sequencing was Tregs sorted from blood. The source is a human donor in good health. Both conserved end residues are part of each CDR3. The order of the fields is D gene, V gene, J gene, clone size, CDR3 DNA, CDR3 protein. The D gene is left open where the match is weak. Rows may omit the clone size; those that give it use once, few, many or a size class.

>NA|TRBV29-1|TRBJ1-1|NA
TGCAGCGTTGACACTTACACTGAAGCTTTCTTT
CSVDTYTEAFF
>TRBD1|TRBV5-1|TRBJ2-5|NA
TGCGCCAGCAGCTTGACAGGGGGAGAGACCCAGTACTTC
CASSLTGGETQYF
>NA|TRBV28|TRBJ2-3|NA
TGTGCCAGCAGTTTACCAGAGACAGCTAGCACAGATACGCAGTATTTT
CASSLPETASTDTQYF
>NA|TRBV9|TRBJ1-1|NA
TGTGCCAGCAGCGTAGGAACGGACCCCGAGGCTTTCTTT
CASSVGTDPEAFF
>NA|TRBV29-1|TRBJ2-7|NA
TGCAGCGTGCTGGGGGGGCGGGGCTCCTACGAGCAGTACTTC
CSVLGGRGSYEQYF
>NA|TRBV29-1|TRBJ1-2|NA
TGCAGCGTCGAAAACTATGGCTACACCTTC
CSVENYGYTF
>TRBD2|TRBV12-5|TRBJ2-1|once
TGTGCTAGTGGTCTACGCCGGCGGGGGGAGGATGAGCAGTTCTTC
CASGLRRRGEDEQFF
>TRBD2|TRBV10-3|TRBJ2-1|NA
TGTGCCTCGACCGGGACTAGAGATTACAATGAGCAGTTCTTC
CASTGTRDYNEQFF
>TRBD2|TRBV10-3|TRBJ2-2|NA
TGTGCCATCAGTCAGACTAGCGGGAGTGGTGCCGGGGAGCTGTTTTTT
CAISQTSGSGAGELFF
>NA|TRBV19|TRBJ2-7|NA
TGTGCCAGTAGTATAGACAGGGGACAACTAGAGCAGTACTTC
CASSIDRGQLEQYF